This T cell receptor beta chain was identified during a study of preoperative IRX-2 immunotherapy in early breast cancer. Described treatment: preoperative locoregional IRX-2 cytokine immunotherapy. Samples came from a phase Ib trial of preoperative locoregional IRX-2 cytokine immunotherapy. Germline assignment: CDR1 SGHVS and CDR2 FNYEAQ. CDR3 length: 20 residues. V lost 1 base, J lost 1 base, and 16 bases stayed unmatched. The assay was immunoSEQ multiplex PCR, and TCRdb's table has in-frame clones only and misses some. Of 40,000 to 50,000 clones in the sample, 77% were seen once. V gene TRBV7-6 combines with J gene TRBJ2-1; 7 bases map to TRBD2. Sequences were derived from tumor tissue, sampled after IRX-2 immunotherapy. This sequence originates from a human donor with breast cancer. The CDR3 coding sequence is TGTGCCAGCAGCTTAGGGGCTAGCGGCCTACACCACGTTTCCTACAATGAGCAGTTCTTC. Protein: CASSLGASGLHHVSYNEQFF.